These 27 T cell receptor beta chains were sequenced from one sample in a study of regulatory T cells in long-lasting Graves disease. In building TCR beta libraries, iRepertoire HTBI primers were used together with Arm-PCR of CDR3 regions. TCRdb re-analysed the multiplex PCR reads in MiXCR, keeping a single row per CDR3 protein. The repertoire holds fewer than 400,000 distinct CDR3 sequences, with around a fifth as singletons. Time point in this sample: persistent/refractory GD, antithyroid drugs over 5 years with positive TRAb. PBMCs were the source of the RNA used for TCR sequencing. The specimen comprised peripheral blood mononuclear cells (PBMCs), sampled when the disease was refractory, from a patient treated with antithyroid drugs. These receptors were collected from a female donor with Graves disease.

The V gene is TRBV29-1, the J gene TRBJ1-1; perhaps TRBD1 as D (5 bases). CDR3 length: 13 residues. In germline, CDR1 is SQVTM, CDR2 ANQGSEA. Deletions cut 1 base from V and 5 bases from J, with 11 bases between. CDR3 DNA: TGCAGCGTTGAAGCAGCCCAGGGAACTGAAGCTTTCTTT. This sequence encodes CSVEAAQGTEAFF.

J is TRBJ2-4 and V is TRBV11-3, with D perhaps assigned TRBD1 or TRBD2 (5 bases each). The CDR3 is 21 residues long. Trimming cost V 4 bases and J 8 bases, with 36 bases left between them. Germline V gene sequence: CDR1 SGHNT, CDR2 YENEEA. CDR3 nucleotide sequence: TGTGCCAGCAGCTCCTCCTTTACTAGAGGGACCCGCCGAAGCTCTGGGGACATTCAGTACTTC. Its translation: CASSSSFTRGTRRSSGDIQYF.

This clonotype was seen at least ten times. The gene calls are TRBV5-1 and TRBJ1-1, with no clear D. V lost 0 bases and J lost 5, with 11 bases in between. Germline assignment: CDR1 SGHRS and CDR2 YFSETQ. This CDR3 comprises 14 residues. The CDR3 reads CASSLVSGGTEAFF. CDR3 DNA: TGCGCCAGCAGCTTGGTCTCGGGAGGGACTGAAGCTTTCTTT. Full variable domain (outside the CDR3, taken from reference TRBV5-1 and TRBJ1-1): KAGVTQTPRYLIKTRGQQVTLSCSPISGHRSVSWYQQTPGQGLQFLFEYFSETQRNKGNFPGRFSGRQFSNSRSEMNVSTLELGDSALYLCASSLVSGGTEAFFGQGTRLTVV.

The chain couples TRBV4-1 to TRBJ1-4; D might be TRBD1 (6 bases). V lost 2 bases to trimming and J lost 5 bases, with 24 bases between them. This CDR3 contains 19 residues. CDR1 is MGHRA and CDR2 is YSYEKL in the germline V gene. The chain's CDR3 is CASSQKPDRLGLLNEKLFF. The CDR3 nucleotides are TGCGCCAGCAGCCAAAAACCCGACAGGTTAGGGCTACTGAATGAAAAACTGTTTTTT.

This clonotype was counted between two and nine times. This chain connects TRBV10-3 to TRBJ1-2; 9 bases are shared with TRBD1. Germline V lookup: CDR1 ENHRY, CDR2 SYGVKD. J lost 7 bases, V lost 7 bases, and 7 bases had no gene match. The CDR3 contains 13 residues. CDR3 bases: TGTGCCATCACCCCGGGACAGGGAGGTGGCTACACCTTC. Amino acids: CAITPGQGGGYTF.

Of note for this clonotype: One end of the junction is discordant with germline, which a read error may explain. The J gene is TRBJ2-7, the V gene TRBV5-1; TRBD1 agrees at 8 bases. The CDR3 sequence is 14 residues long. In germline, CDR1 is SGHRS, CDR2 YFSETQ. The CDR3 nucleotides are TGCGCCAACAGCTCTCGGACAGGGACTGACGAGCAGTACTTC. It translates to CANSSRTGTDEQYF.

The rearrangement links TRBV5-1 to TRBJ2-5; TRBD2 might be the D (5 bases). CDR3 length: 12 residues. V dropped 5 bases and J dropped 3 bases, with 8 bases sitting between them. The germline V gene has CDR1 SGHRS and CDR2 YFSETQ. CDR3 sequence: CASRDLEETQYF. The CDR3 DNA is TGCGCCAGCAGGGACTTGGAAGAGACCCAGTACTTC.

In this sample, this clonotype turned up many times. The rearrangement links TRBV28 to TRBJ1-1; D might be TRBD1 (5 bases). The CDR3 is 12 residues long. Germline V gene data show CDR1 as MDHEN and CDR2 as SYDVKM. V lost 8 bases to trimming and J lost 1 base, with 8 bases between them. CDR3 residues: CASGRANTEAFF. DNA for the CDR3: TGTGCCAGCGGCAGGGCGAACACTGAAGCTTTCTTT.

This clonotype has just a few counts. The chain uses TRBV9 and TRBJ1-1; tentative D call: TRBD1 (5 bases). The CDR3 consists of 15 residues. V was pared by 6 bases and J by 2 bases, with 17 bases between. Germline V lookup: CDR1 SGDLS, CDR2 YYNGEE. The CDR3 DNA sequence: TGTGCCAGCAATTCCGGGGGACTGAAAAACACTGAAGCTTTCTTT. Its protein is CASNSGGLKNTEAFF.

The V and J genes are TRBV20-1 and TRBJ1-1; D is unresolved. Trimming stripped 5 bases from V and 11 bases from J, with 18 bases between. The CDR3 loop spans 12 amino acids. Germline V gene sequence: CDR1 DFQATT, CDR2 SNEGSKA (reference sequence). The CDR3 is CSASQVHQAAFF. DNA for the CDR3: TGCAGTGCTTCTCAAGTCCATCAGGCGGCTTTCTTT.

The V call is TRBV20-1, the J call TRBJ2-7; TRBD2 matches 12 bases. V lost 5 bases and J lost 7; bases outside the gene matches: 6. The CDR3 totals 13 residues. Germline values: CDR1 DFQATT, CDR2 SNEGSKA (reference sequence). In DNA, the CDR3 is TGCAGTGCTCGACTAGCGGGAGTGGGAGAGCAGTACTTC. Amino acids: CSARLAGVGEQYF.

This clonotype occurred many times. The V call is TRBV3-1, the J call TRBJ1-4; 11 bases agree with TRBD1. The germline CDR1 and CDR2 sequences are LGHDT and YNNKEL (reference sequence). The CDR3 covers 16 residues. With V trimmed by 1 base and J by 7 bases, 5 bases remained unmatched. CDR3 sequence (DNA): TGTGCCAGCAGCCAAGGCTGGACAGGGGGCCGTGAAAAACTGTTTTTT. Translated, it gives CASSQGWTGGREKLFF.

This clonotype was detected many times. This chain uses TRBV2 with TRBJ1-5; D not resolved. CDR1 is SNHLY, CDR2 FYNNEI, per germline. The CDR3 spans 15 residues. Trimming shortened V by 8 bases and J by 0 bases, and 14 bases separated the two germline ends. Written as DNA, the CDR3 is TGTGCCAGCGGACGGTGGAGGGCTAGCAATCAGCCCCAGCATTTT. This codes for CASGRWRASNQPQHF.

The J gene is TRBJ2-6, the V gene TRBV7-9; TRBD1 aligns across 7 bases. Germline V gene lookup returns CDR1 SEHNR and CDR2 FQNEAQ (reference sequence). The CDR3 runs 14 residues. V dropped 7 bases and J dropped 0; count of bases not matched to a gene: 0. Here the CDR3 reads CASTGGSGANVLTF. Written as DNA, the CDR3 is TGTGCCAGCACAGGGGGCTCTGGGGCCAACGTCCTGACTTTC.

This clonotype has ten or more counts. V usage is TRBV2 and J usage is TRBJ1-6; D not resolved. Trimming took 6 bases from V and 6 from J, leaving 15 bases between them. Germline V CDR1 and CDR2: SNHLY, FYNNEI. CDR3 size: 15 residues. The CDR3 bases are TGTGCCAGCAGGGCAAGCGGACCGGGTAATTCACCCCTCCACTTT. It yields the protein CASRASGPGNSPLHF.

This clonotype was picked up a small number of times. This rearrangement joins TRBV5-1 to TRBJ2-4; 9 bases align to TRBD2. Per germline, CDR1 SGHRS and CDR2 YFSETQ. The CDR3 is 15 amino acids. V was clipped by 2 bases and J by 8 bases; unmatched bases: 8. The CDR3 bases are TGCGCCAGCAGCTTAGGCGGGGGGGCTTCAGACATTCAGTACTTC. This encodes CASSLGGGASDIQYF.

In this sample, this clonotype turned up a few times. The V call is TRBV19, the J call TRBJ1-1, with no clear D. CDR3 size: 14 residues. The ends were cut back, 4 bases at V and 0 bases at J, with 9 bases in the middle. Germline V lookup: CDR1 LNHDA, CDR2 SQIVND (reference sequence). For the CDR3, the DNA is TGTGCCAGTAGTAAATTCCGAATGAACACTGAAGCTTTCTTT. Encoded protein: CASSKFRMNTEAFF. Filled out from reference TRBV19 and TRBJ1-1, the complete variable domain reads DGGITQSPKYLFRKEGQNVTLSCEQNLNHDAMYWYRQDPGQGLRLIYYSQIVNDFQKGDIAEGYSVSREKKESFPLTVTSAQKNPTAFYLCASSKFRMNTEAFFGQGTRLTVV.

Ten or more counts support this clonotype. This chain links TRBV12-3 or TRBV12-4 with TRBJ2-1, with 8 bases matching TRBD2. CDR3 size: 16 residues. Losses at the gene ends were 3 bases for V and 1 base for J; bases not matched to a gene: 5. The CDR3 sequence is CASSFGTSGSYNEQFF. The CDR3 DNA reads TGTGCCAGCAGTTTTGGAACTAGCGGTTCCTACAATGAGCAGTTCTTC.

This clonotype has ten or more counts. The rearrangement joins TRBV28 to TRBJ2-2, with D unclear. The germline V and J ends were trimmed by 6 bases and 4 bases, with 12 bases remaining between them. The CDR3 is 14 residues long. The germline CDR1 and CDR2 sequences are MDHEN and SYDVKM. In nucleotides, the CDR3 is TGTGCCAGCAGCCGTCCGACGGGCACCGGGGAGCTGTTTTTT. This encodes CASSRPTGTGELFF. The variable domain in full, with the rest retrieved from reference TRBV28 and TRBJ2-2, is DVKVTQSSRYLVKRTGEKVFLECVQDMDHENMFWYRQDPGLGLRLIYFSYDVKMKEKGDIPEGYSVSREKKERFSLILESASTNQTSMYLCASSRPTGTGELFFGEGSRLTVL.

This clonotype has at least ten counts. This chain links TRBV6-5 with TRBJ1-1; 10 nucleotides agree with TRBD1. J lost 4 bases, V lost 2 bases, and 1 base had no gene match. The CDR3 covers 14 residues. The germline gives CDR1 MNHEY, CDR2 SVGAGI. The chain's CDR3 is CASSYRQGATEAFF. In DNA form, the CDR3 reads TGTGCCAGCAGTTACCGACAGGGGGCCACTGAAGCTTTCTTT.

This clonotype was seen at least ten times. The DNA of the CDR3 is TGTGCCAGCAGGGTGACAGGGAAGGGCTACGAGCAGTACTTC. It encodes CASRVTGKGYEQYF. V usage is TRBV12-3 or TRBV12-4 and J usage is TRBJ2-7; 7 bases are shared with TRBD1. This CDR3 is 14 amino acids long. Unmatched junction bases numbered 8, after V lost 6 bases and J lost 3 bases.

Remarks on this clonotype: This may come from a read error, since a much larger clone is one base off. The chain has TRBV6-1 and TRBJ1-6, with D tentatively TRBD1 (5 bases). This CDR3 has 15 residues. The germline CDR1 and CDR2 sequences are MNHNS and SASEGT. The V gene lost 4 bases and the J gene lost 17 bases, with 24 bases spanning the gap. CDR3 region: CASSVDTGSSEGIHF. For the CDR3, the DNA is TGTGCCAGCAGTGTGGACACAGGCTCGAGTGAAGGTATCCACTTT.

This clonotype has at least ten counts. The V call is TRBV11-3, the J call TRBJ1-2; maybe TRBD1 (5 bases). CDR1 and CDR2 from the germline V gene are SGHNT and YENEEA. This CDR3 comprises 12 residues. The V gene lost 4 bases and the J gene lost 4 bases, with 7 bases spanning the gap. In DNA, the CDR3 is TGTGCCAGCAGCTCCGGGACCTATGGCTACACCTTC. Translated, it gives CASSSGTYGYTF.

A few counts support this clonotype. The rearrangement links TRBV7-9 to TRBJ2-7; D not resolved. The germline V and J ends were trimmed by 0 bases and 5 bases, with 5 bases remaining between them. The CDR3 is made up of 12 amino acids. Germline assignment: CDR1 SEHNR and CDR2 FQNEAQ (reference sequence). For the CDR3, the DNA is TGTGCCAGCAGCTTAGCGTTCCACGAGCAGTACTTC. Translated: CASSLAFHEQYF.

This clonotype was seen a handful of times. This rearrangement joins TRBV29-1 to TRBJ2-7; possibly TRBD1 for D (6 bases). The CDR3 length is 12 residues. Trimming took off 6 bases at V and 5 bases at J, with 14 bases between the two ends. Germline V gene lookup returns CDR1 SQVTM and CDR2 ANQGSEA. The CDR3 DNA reads as TGCAGCGTGCAGGGGCTTTGGAACGAGCAGTACTTC. It codes for CSVQGLWNEQYF.

This clonotype was recorded at least ten times. This chain links TRBV5-1 with TRBJ1-1; D is unclear. The CDR3 has 14 residues. Germline V gene lookup returns CDR1 SGHRS and CDR2 YFSETQ. V was clipped by 2 bases and J by 1 base, with 9 bases between them. The CDR3: CASSFSSSNTEAFF. CDR3 in DNA: TGCGCCAGCAGCTTTTCCTCGTCGAACACTGAAGCTTTCTTT.

V is TRBV7-2 and J is TRBJ2-2; no clear D gene. Between the trimmed V and J ends, which lost 1 base and 9 bases, there was a span of 6 bases. The CDR3 has 12 residues. Germline CDR1 is SGHTA and CDR2 is FQGNSA. The CDR3 loop is CASSLVNRELFF. DNA of the CDR3: TGTGCCAGCAGCTTAGTAAACAGGGAGCTGTTTTTT.